This T cell receptor beta chain is drawn from a study of CD8+ T cells in alopecia areata. The wider study: For the treated group, dosing was oral tofacitinib at 5 to 10 mg twice daily. Whole-study results and caveats: Within the top 100, expanded CD8+ clones significantly decreased with tofacitinib, as did scalp clonality. Higher clonality was seen in lesional scalp than in normal scalp, especially in alopecia totalis/universalis.

The CDR3 covers 17 residues. V shed 5 bases and J shed 4 bases, with 23 bases lying between them. CDR1 and CDR2 from the germline V gene are LNHDA and SQIVND (reference sequence). Extraction and reverse transcription of RNA yielded cDNA as the sequencing template. Assay used: immunoSEQ multiplex PCR; TCRdb lists only in-frame clones, some missing. This table has about 3,300 clones, 65% to 80% appearing once. Regarding this clone: The antigen is undetermined.

Sample treatment: oral pan-JAK inhibitor, 5-10 mg twice daily. Lesional scalp tissue (obtained by punch biopsy) and peripheral blood were collected from alopecia areata patients. The chain employs TRBV19 and TRBJ1-2; unclear D gene. The sequences come from skin, collected at week 24, from a patient treated with tofacitinib. The sequence was collected from a human donor with alopecia areata. CDR3 amino acids: CASSDTKANRKTYGYTF. CDR3 in DNA: TGTGCCAGTAGTGATACAAAGGCAAATCGAAAGACCTATGGCTACACCTTC.